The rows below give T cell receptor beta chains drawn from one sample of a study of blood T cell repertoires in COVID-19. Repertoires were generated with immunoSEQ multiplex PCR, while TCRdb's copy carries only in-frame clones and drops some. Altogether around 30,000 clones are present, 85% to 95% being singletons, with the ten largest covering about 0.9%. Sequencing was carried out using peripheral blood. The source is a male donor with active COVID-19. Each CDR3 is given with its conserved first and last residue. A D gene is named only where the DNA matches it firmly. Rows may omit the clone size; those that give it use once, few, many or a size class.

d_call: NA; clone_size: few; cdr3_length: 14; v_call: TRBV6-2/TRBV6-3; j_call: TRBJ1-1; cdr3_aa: CASSYDGVVTEAFF; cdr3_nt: TGTGCCAGCAGTTACGACGGGGTCGTCACTGAAGCTTTCTTT
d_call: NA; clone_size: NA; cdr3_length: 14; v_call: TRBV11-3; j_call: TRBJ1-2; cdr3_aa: CASAPQQGSYGYTF; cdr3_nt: TGTGCCAGCGCCCCCCAACAGGGAAGCTATGGCTACACCTTC
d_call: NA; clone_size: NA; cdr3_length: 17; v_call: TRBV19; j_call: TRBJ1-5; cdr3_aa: CASSIRGQRGGYQPQHF; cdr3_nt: TGTGCCAGTAGTATACGGGGCCAAAGGGGGGGATATCAGCCCCAGCATTTT
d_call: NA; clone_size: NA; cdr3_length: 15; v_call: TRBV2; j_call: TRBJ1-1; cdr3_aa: CASSLISGRVTEAFF; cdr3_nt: TGTGCCAGCAGTTTAATCTCAGGGCGTGTGACTGAAGCTTTCTTT
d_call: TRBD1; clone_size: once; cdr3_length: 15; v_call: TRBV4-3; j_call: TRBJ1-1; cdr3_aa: CASSPWDRGRTEAFF; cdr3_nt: TGCGCCAGCAGCCCTTGGGACAGGGGGCGGACTGAAGCTTTCTTT
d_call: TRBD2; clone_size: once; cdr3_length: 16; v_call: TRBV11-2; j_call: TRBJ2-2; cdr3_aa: CASSRLAGQPTGELFF; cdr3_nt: TGTGCCAGCAGCCGACTAGCGGGGCAACCCACCGGGGAGCTGTTTTTT
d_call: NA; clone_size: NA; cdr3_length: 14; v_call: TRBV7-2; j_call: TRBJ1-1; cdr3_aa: CASSTETVNTEAFF; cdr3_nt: TGTGCCAGCAGCACCGAGACAGTTAACACTGAAGCTTTCTTT
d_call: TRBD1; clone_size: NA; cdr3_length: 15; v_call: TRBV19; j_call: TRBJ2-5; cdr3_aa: CASKGTGTGEETQYF; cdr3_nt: TGTGCCAGTAAGGGGACCGGGACAGGGGAAGAGACCCAGTACTTC
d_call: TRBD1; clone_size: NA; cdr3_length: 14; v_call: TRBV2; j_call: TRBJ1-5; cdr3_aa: CASSATGTVKPQHF; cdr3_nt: TGTGCCAGCTCCGCTACCGGGACAGTCAAGCCCCAGCATTTT
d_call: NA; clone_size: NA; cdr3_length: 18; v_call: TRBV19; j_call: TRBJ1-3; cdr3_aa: CASSNTLYRDSSGNTIYF; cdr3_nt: TGTGCCAGTAGTAACACCCTCTACAGGGATTCCTCTGGAAACACCATATATTTT
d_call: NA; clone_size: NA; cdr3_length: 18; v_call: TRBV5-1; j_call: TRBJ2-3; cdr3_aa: CASSPQPQTTRGTDTQYF; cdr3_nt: TGCGCCAGCAGCCCTCAGCCCCAGACTACTCGCGGAACAGATACGCAGTATTTT
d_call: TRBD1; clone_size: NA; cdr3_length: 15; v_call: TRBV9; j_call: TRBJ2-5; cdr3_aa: CASSVEGGVVETQYF; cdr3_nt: TGTGCCAGCAGCGTAGAAGGGGGCGTGGTGGAGACCCAGTACTTC